The 15 T cell receptor beta chains reported below all come from one sample, sequenced in a study of follicular helper T cells after annual influenza vaccination. Time point given: 2015-2016 season, 7 days after influenza vaccination. Clones were sequenced by immunoSEQ multiplex PCR, and TCRdb holds only the in-frame ones, with some missing. The sample includes 7,000 or so clones, over 75% of them seen just once. The material was CXCR5- memory CD4+ T cells sorted from blood, obtained 7 days after influenza vaccination. The receptors were sampled from an adult who received the influenza vaccine.

This clone was picked up one time. This chain links TRBV27 with TRBJ1-1, with D maybe TRBD1 (6 bases). V shed 0 bases and J shed 4 bases, with 15 bases lying between them. This CDR3 has 16 amino acids. Germline-derived CDR1 and CDR2 are MNHEY and SMNVEV (reference sequence). The CDR3 here is CASSLSFTGRVTEAFF. The DNA for the CDR3 is TGTGCCAGCAGTTTATCGTTTACAGGGAGGGTCACTGAAGCTTTCTTT.

The sample holds one count of this clone. This chain links TRBV21-1 with TRBJ2-2; no DNA check was done on the table's D call, TRBD1. TRBV21-1 is a listed pseudogene. This CDR3 region has 18 residues. The CDR3 is CASSNQISRGPGTGELFF. The DNA for the CDR3 is TGTGCCAGCAGCAATCAAATCTCCAGGGGGCCTGGCACCGGGGAGCTGTTTTTT.

This clone was picked up a small number of times. The genes are TRBV7-2 and TRBJ1-6; D might be TRBD1 (5 bases). This CDR3 spans 14 amino acids. Trimming removed 5 bases at V and 11 bases at J, with 16 bases between. Germline CDR1 is SGHTA and CDR2 is FQGNSA. CDR3 in DNA: TGTGCCAGCAGCCCCGGGACGGCCCGACCACCCCTCCACTTT. Translated, it gives CASSPGTARPPLHF.

This clone was counted a few times. The rearrangement joins TRBV7-3 to TRBJ2-5, with a possible D match to TRBD2 (6 bases). The CDR3 is 13 amino acids. Trimming stripped 4 bases from V and 0 bases from J, with 6 bases between. Germline V CDR1 and CDR2: SGHTA, FQGTGA. The CDR3 reads CASSSGDQETQYF. The CDR3 bases are TGTGCCAGCAGCTCGGGAGACCAAGAGACCCAGTACTTC.

This clone was found a few times. The rearrangement uses TRBV5-4 and TRBJ2-5; 7 bases are shared with TRBD2. This CDR3 is built from 14 residues. V trimming: 5 bases; J trimming: 2 bases; junction bases outside the gene matches: 6. CDR1 SGHNT and CDR2 YYREEE come from the germline V gene (reference sequence). This CDR3 is CASRYGTKQETQYF. CDR3 coding DNA: TGTGCCAGCAGGTACGGGACTAAACAAGAGACCCAGTACTTC.

CDR3 residues: CASSPQRDRGGNTEAFF. The CDR3 DNA sequence: TGTGCCAGCTCACCCCAGAGGGACAGGGGGGGGAACACTGAAGCTTTCTTT. The rearrangement links TRBV18 to TRBJ1-1, with 11 bases matching TRBD1. V gave up 3 bases and J gave up 1 base; unmatched junction bases: 7. The length of the CDR3 is 17 residues. The V gene's germline CDR1 is KGHSH and CDR2 LQKENI. Full variable domain (missing parts from reference TRBV18 and TRBJ1-1): NAGVMQNPRHLVRRRGQEARLRCSPMKGHSHVYWYRQLPEEGLKFMVYLQKENIIDESGMPKERFSAEFPKEGPSILRIQQVVRGDSAAYFCASSPQRDRGGNTEAFFGQGTRLTVV.

The CDR3 DNA sequence: TGTGCCAGCAGCTTAGGGTCGGTGGGGGAGACCCAGTACTTC. This gives the protein CASSLGSVGETQYF. The V and J genes are TRBV7-2 and TRBJ2-5; unclear D gene. In germline, CDR1 is SGHTA, CDR2 FQGNSA. V shed 1 base and J shed 5 bases, with 11 bases lying between them. The CDR3 runs to 14 residues.

V and J are TRBV27 and TRBJ2-5; a possible D gene is TRBD2 (7 bases). CDR3 length equals 16 residues. The V gene lost 4 bases and the J gene lost 1 base, with 16 bases spanning the gap. Germline V lookup: CDR1 MNHEY, CDR2 SMNVEV (reference sequence). The CDR3 region is CASSSLKGGAQETQYF. Written as DNA, the CDR3 is TGTGCCAGCAGTTCTCTCAAGGGGGGGGCCCAAGAGACCCAGTACTTC.

The chain employs TRBV6-5 and TRBJ1-1; D is unresolved. The CDR3 is 13 residues long. Germline V lookup: CDR1 MNHEY, CDR2 SVGAGI. V was trimmed by 5 bases and J by 1 base, leaving 8 bases between them. CDR3 sequence (DNA): TGTGCCAGCAGTAGGACGACGAACACTGAAGCTTTCTTT. Residues: CASSRTTNTEAFF.

This clone showed up just a few times. The chain links TRBV18 to TRBJ1-5; no reliable D call. Trimming removed 2 bases from V and 9 bases from J, with 14 bases in between. Germline lookup yields CDR1 KGHSH and CDR2 LQKENI. The CDR3 covers 14 residues. The CDR3 region is CASSPGPAAGPQHF. The CDR3 region has the DNA TGTGCCAGCTCACCAGGGCCCGCAGCAGGGCCCCAGCATTTT.

The V call is TRBV19, the J call TRBJ1-1, with D unclear. Germline V gene sequence: CDR1 LNHDA, CDR2 SQIVND (reference sequence). Trimming removed 6 bases at V and 4 bases at J, with 12 bases between. The CDR3 has 13 amino acids. The CDR3 DNA sequence: TGTGCCAGTAGGTTGGTCCCGAGCACTGAAGCTTTCTTT. It specifies CASRLVPSTEAFF.

This clone was seen just once. The V and J genes are TRBV19 and TRBJ1-1, with D possibly being TRBD1 (5 bases). The V gene lost 5 bases and the J gene lost 0 bases, with 16 bases spanning the gap. Looked up from germline, CDR1 is LNHDA and CDR2 is SQIVND (reference sequence). The length of the CDR3 is 16 residues. DNA for the CDR3: TGTGCCAGTAGTTGGGGACTTATTCGGGTGAACACTGAAGCTTTCTTT. It specifies CASSWGLIRVNTEAFF.

V and J are TRBV11-2 and TRBJ1-2, with 7 bases matching TRBD1. The germline V gene encodes CDR1 SGHAT and CDR2 FQNNGV. V lost 5 bases and J lost 2; bases outside the gene matches: 8. This CDR3 is built from 15 residues. The CDR3 is CASSLGTVKNYGYTF. In DNA form, the CDR3 reads TGTGCCAGCAGCCTAGGGACAGTCAAAAACTATGGCTACACCTTC.

The genes are TRBV7-8 and TRBJ2-2; D is tentatively TRBD1 or TRBD2 (7 bases each). The CDR3 runs 14 residues. CDR1 is SGHVS, CDR2 FQNEAQ, per germline. The V and J ends lost 5 bases and 5 bases respectively, with 12 bases between them. The CDR3 bases are TGTGCCAGCAGCCAGGGGGGGCATACCGGGGAGCTGTTTTTT. This gives the protein CASSQGGHTGELFF.

V usage is TRBV5-1 and J usage is TRBJ1-2; TRBD1 matches at 7 bases. J was trimmed by 8 bases and V by 2 bases; bases with no gene match: 12. The CDR3 is 15 residues long. CDR1 and CDR2 (germline): SGHRS, YFSETQ. The CDR3 coding sequence is TGCGCCAGCAGCTTCTACAGGGGCCCCCCGGGCGGCTACACCTTC. Protein sequence: CASSFYRGPPGGYTF.